This T cell receptor (beta chain) was recovered during a study of blood T cells in healthy people across ages. This CDR3 region has 15 residues. Germline CDR1 DFQATT, CDR2 SNEGSKA (reference sequence). Trimming cost V 6 bases and J 4 bases; bases outside gene matches: 7. Points on this clonotype: Antigen: not known.

Through a sample-barcoded 5' primer and a J-beta primer mix, a second PCR was run for roughly 6 to 11 cycles. A template-switch adaptor containing 12 random nucleotides labeled each cDNA molecule. Via MiXCR, TCRdb re-called the 5' RACE reads, giving one row per CDR3 protein. Counted here are about 720,000 distinct CDR3 sequences, 22% occurring once; the ten biggest clones make up about 20%. Findings and limits, study-wide: Significant beta diversity loss was already apparent by age about 42, declining roughly linearly.

The J gene is TRBJ2-1, the V gene TRBV20-1; 12 nucleotides match TRBD2. The clonotype comes from a man aged 70-80 years in good health. Input material: blood. The CDR3 nucleotides read TGCAGTGCATCCCGGCTAGCGGGGGGGTACAATGAGCAGTTCTTC. Translating it yields CSASRLAGGYNEQFF.